This T cell receptor (beta chain) was documented in a study of human T cells and chemical hapten exposure. The sample's time point: patch test 1, 2 weeks after DPC sensitization. Treatment reported: therapeutic diphenylcyclopropenone sensitization with weekly scalp DPC. Total RNA was isolated from whole blood that had not been fractionated. This clonotype came up a few times. TCRdb used MiXCR to reprocess the RACE reads, holding one entry per CDR3 protein. Of approximately 34,000 distinct CDR3 sequences detected, around 6.5% appear once; the ten largest clones hold roughly 9.5%. Trimming left V 4 bases short and J 10 bases short, with 14 bases between. CDR1 is MNHEY, CDR2 SMNVEV, per germline (reference sequence). This CDR3 has 12 residues.

The sequence derives from a woman in her twenties or thirties with alopecia areata. Some clones in this sample may be carry-over from other donors' samples. The sequencing here drew on whole blood, taken in connection with sensitization to the hapten diphenylcyclopropenone (DPC). The chain has TRBV27 and TRBJ2-7; D is perhaps TRBD1 (6 bases). The CDR3 loop reads CASSWVQGVQYF. In DNA form, the CDR3 reads TGTGCCAGCAGTTGGGTACAGGGAGTTCAGTACTTC.